This T cell receptor beta chain was obtained from a study of blood T cell repertoires in COVID-19 (TCRdb year 2020). Study-wide context: The collaborator samples originated in the United States, Italy and Spain and spanned the acute and convalescent phases of COVID-19. The prospective study material was composed of cDNA or gDNA derived from T cells, B-cell-depleted T cells, or PBMCs. The dataset comprised deeply sampled blood TCRbeta repertoires from subjects exposed to, actively infected with, or recovered from COVID-19. The repertoires were released in a freely available public database meant as a resource for research on the immune response to SARS-CoV-2. Samples were obtained from the ongoing ImmuneRACE study (first 160 participants) and from some 1,300 subjects provided by 6 global collaborators. The sample metadata nearly always contained a de-identified subject ID, COVID-19 status, age in years and sex. Where available, HLA class I and class II types were obtained from metadata supplied by the sample provider rather than from assay-based typing.

TCRbeta CDR3 regions were amplified from genomic DNA by means of the immunoSEQ Assay, a bias-controlled multiplex PCR. The study's own analysis went as follows. The number of nucleated cells in each sample was estimated by amplification of reference gene primers within the assay. To quantify the absolute abundance of each unique TCRbeta CDR3 rearrangement, sequence reads were collapsed and filtered. For each sample, productive Simpson clonality was calculated by taking the square root of Simpson's diversity index across productive rearrangements. In TCRdb, the immuneACCESS table is reduced to in-frame sequences with V and J assigned. These tables do not hold every clone; where another copy was compared, an unresolved V gene accounts for under half, and the others remain unexplained. From that table come the V and J calls and clone size; the DNA was used to work out D and trimming. The sample contains approximately 53,000 clones, roughly nine tenths of them found a single time. The ten largest clones capture about 26% of the sample.

Collaborating institutions collected whole blood in K2EDTA tubes following their own protocols. For TCRbeta analysis, collaborators shipped samples in one of three forms: frozen whole blood, isolated PBMCs, or DNA extracted from either of those sample types. General conclusions and limits of the study: The amount of clinical and demographic metadata varied by source and participant and was provided uncurated.

The CDR1 and CDR2 encoded by the germline V gene are MNHEY and SVGAGI. The trim is 6 bases for V and 5 bases for J, with a gap of 13 bases between the germline ends. The CDR3, cysteine through phenylalanine, is 13 amino acids long. Only the CDR3 DNA stays, 39 bases, in frame from base 1. As concerns this clone: Its cognate antigen has yet to be identified. The record has no base qualities; no much larger clone is one base away.

This receptor was taken from a human donor in a cohort sampled during active COVID-19. The chain employs TRBV6-5 and TRBJ2-5, and the D gene may be TRBD1, 5 bases matching. Source material: peripheral blood. The DNA sequence is as follows: TGTGCCAGCAGGAAAAGGGGCTGGGAGACCCAGTACTTC. It specifies CASRKRGWETQYF.